This TCR beta chain was identified during a study of blood T cells in healthy people across ages. General study results and limits: Both higher diversity and more naive CD4+ cells marked long-lived donors when set against aged donors.

A single count supports this clonotype. Its antigen remains unidentified. Aged about 6 to 95, donors were systemically healthy Caucasians from Russia. The amount of total RNA extracted per sample was at least 5 micrograms. A second PCR, run for about 7 to 12 cycles, used a sample-barcoded 5' primer plus a J-beta primer mix. TCRdb redid the calling of the 5' RACE reads with MiXCR, one entry per CDR3 protein. This sample carries about 730,000 distinct CDR3 sequences, around 46% of them seen once, and the ten largest clones take around 20%. The ends lost 3 bases at V and 1 base at J; junction bases unmatched: 2. The V gene's germline CDR1 is DFQATT and CDR2 SNEGSKA (reference sequence). CDR3 length equals 14 residues.

The V call is TRBV20-1, the J call TRBJ2-2; 7 nucleotides agree with TRBD2. Specimen: blood. The sequence was collected from an older woman in good health. Here the CDR3 DNA reads TGCAGTGCTAGGAGGGAGGGGAACACCGGGGAGCTGTTTTTT. Protein sequence: CSARREGNTGELFF.